This passage covers 25 T cell receptor beta chains from one sample sequenced in a study of vaccination and CD4 T cells after COVID-19. Sequenced with the Oncomine TCR Beta short-read assay was DNA taken from cultured CD4+ T cells. Each CDR3 protein gets one entry after TCRdb re-called the PCR reads with MiXCR. The sample lists several thousand distinct CDR3 sequences; around 50% were seen once. Their antigens remain unidentified. Treatment reported: roughly ten-day PBMC culture with coronavirus spike peptide pools or control peptides (ViraFEST assay). The sample consisted of CD4+ T cells from blood, cultured in vitro. The source of these receptors is a human donor who had recovered from COVID-19.

The chain links TRBV20-1 to TRBJ1-2; perhaps TRBD1 as D (6 bases). Per germline, CDR1 DFQATT and CDR2 SNEGSKA (reference sequence). The CDR3 runs to 13 residues. The V end lost 5 bases, the J end lost 3 bases, and 13 bases lay between the germline ends. The chain's CDR3 is CSASRDTYYGYTF. CDR3 DNA sequence: TGCAGTGCTTCCCGGGACACCTACTATGGCTACACCTTC.

The V call is TRBV20-1, the J call TRBJ1-2; maybe TRBD1 (6 bases). With 3 bases removed from V and 8 bases from J, the gap between germline ends came to 19 bases. The CDR3 sequence is 14 residues long. CDR1 DFQATT and CDR2 SNEGSKA come from the germline V gene (reference sequence). The CDR3 sequence: CSASPGTPHWGYTF. DNA for the CDR3: TGCAGTGCTAGTCCCGGGACACCCCACTGGGGCTACACCTTC.

This clonotype was found once. This sequence joins TRBV6-1 and TRBJ1-5, with D possibly being TRBD1 (5 bases). The germline V gene has CDR1 MNHNS and CDR2 SASEGT. This CDR3 is built from 14 residues. The V end was cut by 3 bases, the J end by 1 base, with 7 bases between. CDR3 in DNA: TGTGCCAGCAGTGAGGCAGGGAGCAATCAGCCCCAGCATTTT. It encodes CASSEAGSNQPQHF.

The chain recombines TRBV27 with TRBJ2-5, with D tentatively TRBD2 (5 bases). CDR1 and CDR2 (germline): MNHEY, SMNVEV (reference sequence). V lost 2 bases, J lost 5 bases, and 12 bases lay in between. This CDR3 region has 14 residues. CDR3 region: CASSLIGSGETQYF. CDR3 DNA sequence: TGTGCCAGCAGTTTAATCGGGTCGGGGGAGACCCAGTACTTC.

J is TRBJ1-2 and V is TRBV20-1; D is ambiguous. There are 13 residues in the CDR3. The V and J ends lost 0 bases and 4 bases respectively, with 9 bases between them. CDR1 DFQATT and CDR2 SNEGSKA come from the germline V gene (reference sequence). CDR3 DNA sequence: TGCAGTGCTAGAGAGCGCTCACTCTATGGCTACACCTTC. Translated: CSARERSLYGYTF.

The sample holds a few counts of this clonotype. CDR3 coding DNA: TGTGCCAGCCTCCTGCCGGGAGAGGGGGGCTACACCTTC. It encodes CASLLPGEGGYTF. The chain is built from TRBV28 and TRBJ1-2, with D possibly matching TRBD1 (5 bases). The germline V gene has CDR1 MDHEN and CDR2 SYDVKM. The germline V and J ends were trimmed by 8 bases and 8 bases, with 18 bases remaining between them. The CDR3 spans 13 residues.

This clonotype has more than one count but fewer than ten. This sequence joins TRBV20-1 and TRBJ1-2; 10 nucleotides match TRBD1. The CDR3 covers 14 residues. J was trimmed by 4 bases and V by 8 bases; bases with no gene match: 10. Per germline, CDR1 DFQATT and CDR2 SNEGSKA (reference sequence). The DNA for the CDR3 is TGCAGTACAACCGGGACAGGGGCTGGCTATGGCTACACCTTC. It translates to CSTTGTGAGYGYTF.

This clonotype was detected only a few times. V and J are TRBV6-1 and TRBJ1-1, with TRBD1 as a possible D gene (6 bases). Germline-derived CDR1 and CDR2 are MNHNS and SASEGT. The V end lost 6 bases, the J end lost 4 bases, and 6 bases lay between the germline ends. The CDR3 totals 11 residues. The DNA for the CDR3 is TGTGCCAGCAGCAGGGGCACTGAAGCTTTCTTT. Translation gives CASSRGTEAFF.

This chain uses TRBV20-1 with TRBJ1-5, with D hard to call. The CDR3 sequence is 15 residues long. The V gene lost 2 bases and the J gene lost 0 bases, with 11 bases spanning the gap. Germline V gene data show CDR1 as DFQATT and CDR2 as SNEGSKA (reference sequence). The CDR3 region is CSARRSTNSNQPQHF. CDR3 nucleotide sequence: TGCAGTGCTAGACGGAGCACGAATAGCAATCAGCCCCAGCATTTT.

This chain uses TRBV7-2 with TRBJ2-5; 11 bases are a match to TRBD2. Germline V gene sequence: CDR1 SGHTA, CDR2 FQGNSA. V shed 9 bases and J 0 bases; nucleotides not matched to a gene: 6. CDR3 length: 15 residues. The CDR3 protein is CASRYSGGDQETQYF. DNA for the CDR3: TGTGCCAGTCGATATAGCGGGGGGGACCAAGAGACCCAGTACTTC.

CDR3 bases: TGTGCCAGCAGCAGAACGTGGGACAGCCCCTATGGCTACACCTTC. It codes for CASSRTWDSPYGYTF. The V gene is TRBV27, the J gene TRBJ1-2; 7 bases are shared with TRBD1. The CDR3 has 15 residues. The J segment lost 4 bases and the V segment lost 6 bases, leaving 11 bases of the junction unmatched. Germline values: CDR1 MNHEY, CDR2 SMNVEV (reference sequence).

This clonotype turned up a few times. This chain uses TRBV20-1 with TRBJ1-2, with D possibly TRBD1 on 6 matching bases. The CDR3 contains 13 residues. The germline gives CDR1 DFQATT, CDR2 SNEGSKA (reference sequence). V gave up 3 bases and J gave up 5 bases, with 13 bases separating them. In DNA, the CDR3 is TGCAGTGCTAGCTGGGGGGCTGAATATGGCTACACCTTC. The encoded protein is CSASWGAEYGYTF.

The chain is built from TRBV19 and TRBJ2-5, with 9 bases lining up with TRBD2. Trimming at V came to 6 bases and at J to 5 bases, leaving 10 bases not matched to a gene. The CDR3 covers 15 residues. Germline V CDR1 and CDR2: LNHDA, SQIVND (reference sequence). The CDR3 coding sequence is TGTGCCAGTAGCTGGAGCGGGGGGTTGAGGGAGACCCAGTACTTC. It is translated as CASSWSGGLRETQYF.

A single count supports this clonotype. The rearrangement uses TRBV6-1 and TRBJ1-6; D is undetermined. The CDR3 consists of 14 residues. Per the germline V gene, CDR1 is MNHNS and CDR2 is SASEGT. The V end lost 1 base, the J end lost 9 bases, and 10 bases lay between the germline ends. CDR3 nucleotides: TGTGCCAGCAGTGAAGGGAACAGCCTTTCACCCCTCCACTTT. Its protein is CASSEGNSLSPLHF.

The chain combines TRBV10-3 with TRBJ2-7, with D unclear. This CDR3 comprises 13 residues. Trimming stripped 6 bases from V and 5 bases from J, with 14 bases between. Germline lookup yields CDR1 ENHRY and CDR2 SYGVKD. The CDR3 DNA reads as TGTGCCATCAGGGAAACGTCGTCCGACGAGCAGTACTTC. Protein product: CAIRETSSDEQYF.

J is TRBJ1-2 and V is TRBV27; D is undetermined. Germline V lookup: CDR1 MNHEY, CDR2 SMNVEV (reference sequence). V was shortened by 6 bases and J by 4 bases, with 15 bases between the two germline ends. CDR3 length equals 14 residues. The CDR3 nucleotides are TGTGCCAGCAGGAGGGAGTACAACGGCTATGGCTACACCTTC. It codes for CASRREYNGYGYTF.

The chain has TRBV11-3 and TRBJ2-1; 10 bases map to TRBD1. Per germline, CDR1 SGHNT and CDR2 YENEEA. The CDR3 totals 14 residues. J gave up 7 bases and V 4 bases, and 4 bases lay outside the gene matches. In nucleotides, the CDR3 is TGTGCCAGCAGCTGGGGACAGGGGAGTAATGAGCAGTTCTTC. This translates into CASSWGQGSNEQFF.

A few counts support this clonotype. The chain uses TRBV27 and TRBJ1-2, with D tentatively TRBD1 (6 bases). The germline gives CDR1 MNHEY, CDR2 SMNVEV (reference sequence). V lost 6 bases to trimming and J lost 2 bases, with 10 bases between them. The CDR3 contains 13 residues. In nucleotides, the CDR3 is TGTGCCAGCAGCCTTACAGGGAACTATGGCTACACCTTC. Protein product: CASSLTGNYGYTF.

This chain uses TRBV24-1 with TRBJ1-6, with D tentatively TRBD1 (5 bases). CDR1 and CDR2 (germline): KGHDR, SFDVKD. The CDR3 has 15 residues. Trimming took 4 bases from V and 8 from J, leaving 14 bases between them. The CDR3 loop is CATSEHRTPYSPLHF. CDR3 bases: TGTGCCACCAGTGAGCATAGGACACCTTATTCACCCCTCCACTTT.

V usage is TRBV10-1 and J usage is TRBJ1-2; maybe TRBD1 (6 bases). This CDR3 spans 15 amino acids. Trimming took 0 bases from V and 9 from J, leaving 17 bases between them. CDR1 and CDR2 from the germline V gene are WNHNN and SYGVQD (reference sequence). The CDR3 DNA sequence: TGCGCCAGCAGTGAGTCGGCCGCGGCCCAGGGGAGCTACACCTTC. Translated: CASSESAAAQGSYTF.

The chain uses TRBV24-1 and TRBJ1-2, with no clear D. Trimming shortened V by 3 bases and J by 4 bases, and 5 bases separated the two germline ends. The CDR3 has 12 amino acids. Germline V gives CDR1 KGHDR, CDR2 SFDVKD. The CDR3 protein is CATSDVGYGYTF. The CDR3 nucleotides read TGTGCCACCAGTGATGTGGGCTATGGCTACACCTTC.

The count of this clonotype is one. The rearrangement joins TRBV7-9 to TRBJ2-7; tentative D call: TRBD1 (6 bases). Trimming removed 5 bases at V and 4 bases at J, with 12 bases between. The germline CDR1 and CDR2 sequences are SEHNR and FQNEAQ (reference sequence). This CDR3 has 13 residues. CDR3 sequence (DNA): TGTGCCAGCAGCAGGGCAGGGGCGTACGAGCAGTACTTC. It specifies CASSRAGAYEQYF.

About this clonotype: At one of its ends the junction is not consistent with the germline gene, which may arise from a read error. The genes are TRBV7-9 and TRBJ1-1, with unresolved D. The CDR3 has 12 amino acids. Germline lookup yields CDR1 SEHNR and CDR2 FQNEAQ (reference sequence). The CDR3 spells CASSRVYTVAFF. The CDR3 coding sequence is TGTGCCAGCAGTCGTGTTTACACTGTAGCTTTCTTT.

V usage is TRBV7-9 and J usage is TRBJ1-2, with D unclear. The V gene lost 2 bases and the J gene lost 0 bases, with 10 bases spanning the gap. This CDR3 is 15 amino acids long. CDR1 is SEHNR and CDR2 is FQNEAQ in the germline V gene (reference sequence). The CDR3 sequence is CASSLWGDTNYGYTF. CDR3 DNA: TGTGCCAGCAGCTTATGGGGAGATACTAACTATGGCTACACCTTC.

This chain joins TRBV7-9 and TRBJ2-7; the D gene is possibly TRBD2 (6 bases). The germline V and J ends were trimmed by 1 base and 3 bases, with 16 bases remaining between them. Germline assignment: CDR1 SEHNR and CDR2 FQNEAQ (reference sequence). The CDR3 extends over 16 amino acids. The CDR3 here is CASSLGGVLQFYEQYF. CDR3 sequence (DNA): TGTGCCAGCAGCTTAGGGGGGGTATTACAGTTCTACGAGCAGTACTTC.